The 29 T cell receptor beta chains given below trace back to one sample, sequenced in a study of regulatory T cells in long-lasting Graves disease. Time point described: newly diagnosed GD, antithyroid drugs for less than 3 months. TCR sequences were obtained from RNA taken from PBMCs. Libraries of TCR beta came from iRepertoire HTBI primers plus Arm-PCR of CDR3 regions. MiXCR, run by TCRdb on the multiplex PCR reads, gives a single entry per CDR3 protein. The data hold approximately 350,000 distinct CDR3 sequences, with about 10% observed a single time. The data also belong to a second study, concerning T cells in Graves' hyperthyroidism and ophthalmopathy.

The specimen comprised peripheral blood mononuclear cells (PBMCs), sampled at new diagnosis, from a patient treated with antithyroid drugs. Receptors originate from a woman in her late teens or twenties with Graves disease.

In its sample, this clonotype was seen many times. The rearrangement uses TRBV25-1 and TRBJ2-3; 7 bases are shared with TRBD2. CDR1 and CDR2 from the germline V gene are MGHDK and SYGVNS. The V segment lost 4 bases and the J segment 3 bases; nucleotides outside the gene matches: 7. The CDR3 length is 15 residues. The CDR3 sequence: CASSGGREYTDTQYF. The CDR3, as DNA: TGTGCCAGCAGTGGAGGGCGGGAGTATACAGATACGCAGTATTTT.

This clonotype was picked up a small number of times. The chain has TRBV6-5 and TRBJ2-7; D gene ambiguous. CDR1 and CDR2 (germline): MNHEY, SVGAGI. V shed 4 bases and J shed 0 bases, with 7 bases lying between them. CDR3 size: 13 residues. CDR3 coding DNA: TGTGCCAGCAGTTCCCCCGCCTCCTACGAGCAGTACTTC. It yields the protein CASSSPASYEQYF.

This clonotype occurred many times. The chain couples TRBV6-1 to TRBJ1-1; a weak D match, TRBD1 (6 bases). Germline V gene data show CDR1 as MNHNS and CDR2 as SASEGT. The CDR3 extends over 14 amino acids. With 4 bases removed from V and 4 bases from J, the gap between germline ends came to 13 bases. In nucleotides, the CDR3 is TGTGCCAGCAGTGCACAGGGAAGGGGCACTGAAGCTTTCTTT. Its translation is CASSAQGRGTEAFF.

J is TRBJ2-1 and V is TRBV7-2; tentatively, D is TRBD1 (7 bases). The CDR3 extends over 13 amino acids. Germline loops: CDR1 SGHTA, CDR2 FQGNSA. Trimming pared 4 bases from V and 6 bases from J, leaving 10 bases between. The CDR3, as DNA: TGTGCCAGCAGCTCCCAGGGGGGCAATGAGCAGTTCTTC. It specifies CASSSQGGNEQFF.

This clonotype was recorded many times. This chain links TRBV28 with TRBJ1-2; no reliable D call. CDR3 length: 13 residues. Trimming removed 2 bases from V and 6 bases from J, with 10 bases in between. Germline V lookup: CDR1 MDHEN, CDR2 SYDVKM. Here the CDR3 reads CASSLVAVNGYTF. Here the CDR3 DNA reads TGTGCCAGCAGTTTAGTGGCAGTAAATGGCTACACCTTC.

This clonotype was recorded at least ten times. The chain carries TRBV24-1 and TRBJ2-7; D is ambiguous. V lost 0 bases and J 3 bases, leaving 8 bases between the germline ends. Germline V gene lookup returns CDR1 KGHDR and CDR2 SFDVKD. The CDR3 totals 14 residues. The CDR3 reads CATSDLRDGYEQYV. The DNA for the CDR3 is TGTGCCACCAGTGATTTGAGGGATGGCTACGAGCAGTACGTC.

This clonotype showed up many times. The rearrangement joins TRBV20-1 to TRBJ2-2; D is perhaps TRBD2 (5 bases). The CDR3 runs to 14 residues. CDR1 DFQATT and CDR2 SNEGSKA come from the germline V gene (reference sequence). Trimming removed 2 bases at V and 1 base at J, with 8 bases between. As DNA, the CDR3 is TGCAGTGCTAGAAAGCGGAGGAACACCGGGGAGCTGTTTTTT. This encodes CSARKRRNTGELFF.

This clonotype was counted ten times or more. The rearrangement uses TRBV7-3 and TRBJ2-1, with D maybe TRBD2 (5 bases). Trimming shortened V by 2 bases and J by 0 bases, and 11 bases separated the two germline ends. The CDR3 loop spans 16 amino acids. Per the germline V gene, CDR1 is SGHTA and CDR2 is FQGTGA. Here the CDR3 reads CASSLFEGLSYNEQFF. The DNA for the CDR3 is TGTGCCAGCAGCTTATTTGAGGGCCTCTCCTACAATGAGCAGTTCTTC.

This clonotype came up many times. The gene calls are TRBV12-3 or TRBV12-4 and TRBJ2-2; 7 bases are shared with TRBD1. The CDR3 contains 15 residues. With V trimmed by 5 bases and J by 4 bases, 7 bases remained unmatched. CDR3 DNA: TGTGCCAGCAGTCCACGGGACAGTTTCACCGGGGAGCTGTTTTTT. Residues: CASSPRDSFTGELFF.

As DNA, the CDR3 is TGTGCCAGCAGCTTATTCAAGATGCCAACAGATACGCAGTATTTT. Amino acids: CASSLFKMPTDTQYF. V is TRBV13 and J is TRBJ2-3; no definite D call. V shed 2 bases and J shed 3 bases, with 12 bases lying between them. This CDR3 comprises 15 residues. From germline, CDR1 is PRHDT and CDR2 FYEKMQ (reference sequence).

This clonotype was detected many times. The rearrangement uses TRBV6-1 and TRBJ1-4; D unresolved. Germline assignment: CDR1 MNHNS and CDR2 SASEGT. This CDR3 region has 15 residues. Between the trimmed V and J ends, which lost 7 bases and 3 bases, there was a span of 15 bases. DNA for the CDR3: TGTGCCAGCACTTCAATAGACGGTTCTAATGAAAAACTGTTTTTT. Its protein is CASTSIDGSNEKLFF.

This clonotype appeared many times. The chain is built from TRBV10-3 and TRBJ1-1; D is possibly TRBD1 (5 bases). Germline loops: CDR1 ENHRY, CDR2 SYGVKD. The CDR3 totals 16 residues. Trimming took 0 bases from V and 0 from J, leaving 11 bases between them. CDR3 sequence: CAISESRGRMNTEAFF. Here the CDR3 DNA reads TGTGCCATCAGTGAGTCGAGGGGACGCATGAACACTGAAGCTTTCTTT.

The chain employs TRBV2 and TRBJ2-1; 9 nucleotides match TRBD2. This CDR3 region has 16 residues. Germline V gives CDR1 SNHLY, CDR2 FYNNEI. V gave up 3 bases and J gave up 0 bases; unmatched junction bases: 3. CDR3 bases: TGTGCCAGCAGTGAGGGTAGCGGGAGCTCCTACAATGAGCAGTTCTTC. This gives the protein CASSEGSGSSYNEQFF.

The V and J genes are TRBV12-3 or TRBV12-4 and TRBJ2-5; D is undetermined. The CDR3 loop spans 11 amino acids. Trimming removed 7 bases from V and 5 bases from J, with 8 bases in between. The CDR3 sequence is CASKFKETQYF. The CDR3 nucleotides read TGTGCCAGCAAATTTAAGGAGACCCAGTACTTC.

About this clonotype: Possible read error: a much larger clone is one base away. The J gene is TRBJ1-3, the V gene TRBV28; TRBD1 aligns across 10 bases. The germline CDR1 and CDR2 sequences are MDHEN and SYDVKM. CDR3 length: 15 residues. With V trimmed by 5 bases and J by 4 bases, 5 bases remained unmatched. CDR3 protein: CASSPPGQGGNTIYF. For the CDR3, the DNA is TGTGCCAGCAGTCCTCCGGGACAGGGGGGAAACACCATATATTTT.

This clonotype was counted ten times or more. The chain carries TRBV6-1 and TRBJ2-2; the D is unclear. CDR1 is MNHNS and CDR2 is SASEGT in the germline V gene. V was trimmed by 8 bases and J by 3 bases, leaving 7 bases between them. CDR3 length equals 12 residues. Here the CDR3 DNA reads TGTGCCAGCGTCCGAGACACCGGGGAGCTGTTTTTT. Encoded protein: CASVRDTGELFF.

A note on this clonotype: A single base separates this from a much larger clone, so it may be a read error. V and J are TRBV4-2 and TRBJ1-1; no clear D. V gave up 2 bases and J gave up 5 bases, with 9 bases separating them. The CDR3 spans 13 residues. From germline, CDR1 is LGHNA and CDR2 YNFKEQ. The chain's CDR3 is CASSQWKRTEAFF. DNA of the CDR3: TGTGCCAGCAGCCAATGGAAAAGAACTGAAGCTTTCTTT.

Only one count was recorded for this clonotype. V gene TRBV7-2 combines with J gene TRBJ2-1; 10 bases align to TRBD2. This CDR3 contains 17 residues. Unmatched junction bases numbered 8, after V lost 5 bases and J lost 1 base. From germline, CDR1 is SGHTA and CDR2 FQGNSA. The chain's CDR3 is CASSTPTSGLSYNEQFF. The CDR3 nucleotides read TGTGCCAGCAGCACCCCGACTAGCGGGCTTTCCTACAATGAGCAGTTCTTC. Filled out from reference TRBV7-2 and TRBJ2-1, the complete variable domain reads GAGVSQSPSNKVTEKGKDVELRCDPISGHTALYWYRQSLGQGLEFLIYFQGNSAPDKSGLPSDRFSAERTGGSVSTLTIQRTQQEDSAVYLCASSTPTSGLSYNEQFFGPGTRLTVL.

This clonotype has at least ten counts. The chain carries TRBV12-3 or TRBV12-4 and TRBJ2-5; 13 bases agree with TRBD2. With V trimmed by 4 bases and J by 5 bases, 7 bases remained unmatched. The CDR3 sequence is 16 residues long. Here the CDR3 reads CASSSSGLAGRETQYF. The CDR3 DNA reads TGTGCCAGCAGTTCATCGGGACTAGCGGGAAGGGAGACCCAGTACTTC.

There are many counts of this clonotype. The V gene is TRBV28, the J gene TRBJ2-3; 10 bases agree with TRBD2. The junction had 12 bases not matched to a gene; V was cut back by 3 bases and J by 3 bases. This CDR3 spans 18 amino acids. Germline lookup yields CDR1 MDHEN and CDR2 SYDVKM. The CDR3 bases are TGTGCCAGCAGTTTTCAACACCCAGCGGGAGGGCCAACAGATACGCAGTATTTT. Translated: CASSFQHPAGGPTDTQYF.

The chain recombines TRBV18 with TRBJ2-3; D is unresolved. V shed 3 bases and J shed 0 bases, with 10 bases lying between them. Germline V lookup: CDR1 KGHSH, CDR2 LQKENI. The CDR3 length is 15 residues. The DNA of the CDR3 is TGTGCCAGCTCACCCATCGAGCACAGCACAGATACGCAGTATTTT. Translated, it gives CASSPIEHSTDTQYF.

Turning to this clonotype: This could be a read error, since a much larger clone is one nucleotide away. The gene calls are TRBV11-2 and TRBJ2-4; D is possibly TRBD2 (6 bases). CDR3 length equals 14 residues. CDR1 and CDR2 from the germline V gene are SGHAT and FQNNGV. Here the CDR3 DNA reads TGTGCCAGCAGTTTAGGGAATTGGGAGGTCATTCAGTACTTC. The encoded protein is CASSLGNWEVIQYF. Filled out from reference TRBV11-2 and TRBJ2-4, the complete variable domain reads EAGVAQSPRYKIIEKRQSVAFWCNPISGHATLYWYQQILGQGPKLLIQFQNNGVVDDSQLPKDRFSAERLKGVDSTLKIQPAKLEDSAVYLCASSLGNWEVIQYFGAGTRLSVL.

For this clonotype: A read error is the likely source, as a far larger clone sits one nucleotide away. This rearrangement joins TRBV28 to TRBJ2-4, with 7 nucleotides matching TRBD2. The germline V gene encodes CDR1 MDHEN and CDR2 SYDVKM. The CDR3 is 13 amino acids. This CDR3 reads CASSWGGTRSQLF. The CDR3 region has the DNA TGTGCCAGCAGTTGGGGGGGAACGAGGAGCCAGCTCTTC.

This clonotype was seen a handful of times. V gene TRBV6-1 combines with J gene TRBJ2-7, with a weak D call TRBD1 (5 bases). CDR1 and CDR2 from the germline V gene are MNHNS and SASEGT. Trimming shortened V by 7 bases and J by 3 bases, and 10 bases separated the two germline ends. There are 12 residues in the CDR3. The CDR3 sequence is CASTRQGYEQYF. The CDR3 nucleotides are TGTGCCAGCACCCGGCAGGGCTACGAGCAGTACTTC.

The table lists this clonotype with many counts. The CDR3, as DNA: TGTGCCAGCAGTAGAGGGTGGAACACTGAAGCTTTCTTT. As protein: CASSRGWNTEAFF. V gene TRBV12-3 or TRBV12-4 combines with J gene TRBJ1-1; D is unclear. This CDR3 has 13 residues. V was shortened by 5 bases and J by 1 base, with 8 bases between the two germline ends.

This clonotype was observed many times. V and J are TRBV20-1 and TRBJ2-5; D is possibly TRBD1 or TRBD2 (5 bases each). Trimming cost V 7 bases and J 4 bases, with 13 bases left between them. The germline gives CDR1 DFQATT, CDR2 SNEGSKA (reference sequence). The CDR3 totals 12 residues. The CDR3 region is CSGDGLRETQYF. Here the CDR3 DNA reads TGCAGTGGGGACGGCTTACGAGAGACCCAGTACTTC.

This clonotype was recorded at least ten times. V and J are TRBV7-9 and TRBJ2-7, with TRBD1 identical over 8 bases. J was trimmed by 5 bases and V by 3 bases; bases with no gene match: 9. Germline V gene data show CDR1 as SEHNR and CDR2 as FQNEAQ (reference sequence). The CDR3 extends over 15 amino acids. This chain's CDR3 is CASSFGRTGRDEQYF. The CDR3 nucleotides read TGTGCCAGCAGCTTCGGTCGGACAGGGCGGGACGAGCAGTACTTC.

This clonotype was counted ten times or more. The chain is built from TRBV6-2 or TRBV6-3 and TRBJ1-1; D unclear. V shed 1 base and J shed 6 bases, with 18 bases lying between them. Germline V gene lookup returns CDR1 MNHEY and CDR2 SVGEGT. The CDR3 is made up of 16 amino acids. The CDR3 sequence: CASSYFRTDGNSEAFF. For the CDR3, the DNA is TGTGCCAGCAGTTACTTCAGGACCGACGGTAACTCTGAAGCTTTCTTT.

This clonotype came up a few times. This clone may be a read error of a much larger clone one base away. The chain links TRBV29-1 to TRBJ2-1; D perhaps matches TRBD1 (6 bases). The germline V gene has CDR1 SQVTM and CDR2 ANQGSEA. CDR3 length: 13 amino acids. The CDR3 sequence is CSLTGIPYNEQLF. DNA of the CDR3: TGCAGTCTTACAGGGATCCCTTACAATGAGCAGCTCTTC.